Each of the 23 T cell receptor beta chains below was sequenced from the same sample in a study of cytomegalovirus exposure and HLA in healthy donors. The PCR made use of 60 Vbeta and 13 Jbeta primers. Generated by immunoSEQ multiplex PCR, the TCRdb table keeps only in-frame clones and is missing some. This listing includes approximately 140,000 clones. The source material was PBMCs. The receptors were gathered from a woman aged 18 to 35 in good health and CMV-seronegative.

This sequence joins TRBV15 and TRBJ1-1; D may be TRBD1 (5 bases). Trimming shortened V by 1 base and J by 8 bases, and 14 bases separated the two germline ends. This CDR3 is built from 14 residues. CDR1 is LNHNV, CDR2 YYDKDF, per germline (reference sequence). The CDR3 protein is CATSRAGGTFEAFF. CDR3 sequence (DNA): TGTGCCACCAGCAGAGCCGGGGGAACATTCGAAGCTTTCTTT. Full variable domain (outside the CDR3, taken from reference TRBV15 and TRBJ1-1): DAMVIQNPRYQVTQFGKPVTLSCSQTLNHNVMYWYQQKSSQAPKLLFHYYDKDFNNEADTPDNFQSRRPNTSFCFLDIRSPGLGDTAMYLCATSRAGGTFEAFFGQGTRLTVV.

The V gene is TRBV5-1, the J gene TRBJ2-7, with D perhaps TRBD2 (6 bases). With 5 bases removed from V and 6 bases from J, the gap between germline ends came to 18 bases. The CDR3 runs to 14 residues. Germline-derived CDR1 and CDR2 are SGHRS and YFSETQ. The CDR3 is CASRPGGATGEQYV. DNA for the CDR3: TGCGCCAGCAGACCCGGCGGGGCCACCGGCGAGCAGTACGTC.

This rearrangement joins TRBV15 to TRBJ2-5; D unclear. V was trimmed by 1 base and J by 4 bases, leaving 7 bases between them. The CDR3 extends over 13 amino acids. Germline-derived CDR1 and CDR2 are LNHNV and YYDKDF (reference sequence). In nucleotides, the CDR3 is TGTGCCACCAGCAGAGCAGGTCGAGAGACCCAGTACTTC. It codes for CATSRAGRETQYF.

The rearrangement uses TRBV5-1 and TRBJ2-1, with D possibly matching TRBD2 (5 bases). Germline values: CDR1 SGHRS, CDR2 YFSETQ. This CDR3 region has 12 residues. The V end was cut by 0 bases, the J end by 7 bases, with 5 bases between. CDR3 amino acids: CASSLGRNEQFF. DNA of the CDR3: TGCGCCAGCAGCTTGGGGAGGAATGAGCAGTTCTTC.

The chain links TRBV5-4 to TRBJ2-2; D is unclear. This CDR3 is 18 amino acids long. The V gene's germline CDR1 is SGHNT and CDR2 YYREEE (reference sequence). V shed 1 base and J shed 5 bases, with 21 bases lying between them. The CDR3 loop reads CASSLWPGSDLSTGELFF. The DNA for the CDR3 is TGTGCCAGCAGCTTGTGGCCGGGTTCCGACCTCAGTACCGGGGAGCTGTTTTTT.

This chain connects TRBV28 to TRBJ1-2; TRBD1 aligns across 8 bases. Germline CDR1 reads MDHEN; CDR2 reads SYDVKM. The length of the CDR3 is 13 residues. The trim removed 5 bases at V and 8 bases at J, leaving 7 bases unmatched. CDR3 amino acids: CASSLRQGWGYTF. CDR3 sequence (DNA): TGTGCCAGCAGTCTGAGACAGGGGTGGGGCTACACCTTC.

The rearrangement links TRBV5-1 to TRBJ2-5; 8 bases are shared with TRBD1. Germline lookup yields CDR1 SGHRS and CDR2 YFSETQ. The CDR3 contains 14 residues. J gave up 5 bases and V 1 base, and 4 bases lay outside the gene matches. The CDR3 bases are TGCGCCAGCAGCTTGAGTGGACAGGGCGAGACCCAGTACTTC. It specifies CASSLSGQGETQYF.

This sequence joins TRBV19 and TRBJ2-7, with TRBD2 identical over 8 bases. The germline V gene has CDR1 LNHDA and CDR2 SQIVND (reference sequence). This CDR3 is built from 14 residues. V lost 7 bases and J lost 2; bases outside the gene matches: 7. The chain's CDR3 is CASNSGKPTYEQYF. Written as DNA, the CDR3 is TGTGCCAGTAATAGCGGGAAACCTACCTACGAGCAGTACTTC.

The chain employs TRBV18 and TRBJ2-5, with TRBD1 matching over 7 bases. Per the germline V gene, CDR1 is KGHSH and CDR2 is LQKENI. V trimming: 6 bases; J trimming: 4 bases; junction bases outside the gene matches: 17. CDR3 size: 17 residues. DNA of the CDR3: TGTGCCAGCTCCAGAAGAATGTACCGACAGGGTTCAGAGACCCAGTACTTC. Protein: CASSRRMYRQGSETQYF.

This chain links TRBV6-1 with TRBJ1-2; 9 bases agree with TRBD1. Germline-derived CDR1 and CDR2 are MNHNS and SASEGT. Unmatched junction bases numbered 11, after V lost 6 bases and J lost 6 bases. The CDR3 is made up of 15 amino acids. The chain's CDR3 is CASRHRDRERDGYTF. CDR3 sequence (DNA): TGTGCCAGCAGGCACCGGGACAGGGAGCGAGATGGCTACACCTTC.

The V gene is TRBV5-1, the J gene TRBJ2-6, with 8 bases identical to TRBD1. Germline CDR1 SGHRS, CDR2 YFSETQ. V lost 3 bases and J lost 2; bases outside the gene matches: 1. This CDR3 is 15 amino acids long. CDR3 loop: CASSSRGPGANVLTF. The DNA of the CDR3 is TGCGCCAGCAGCTCCAGGGGGCCTGGGGCCAACGTCCTGACTTTC.

The chain links TRBV9 to TRBJ1-1; D might be TRBD1 (6 bases). Germline V lookup: CDR1 SGDLS, CDR2 YYNGEE. The CDR3 loop spans 13 amino acids. The V end was cut by 4 bases, the J end by 3 bases, with 10 bases between. The CDR3 DNA follows: TGTGCCAGCAGCTTACAGGGAGACACTGAAGCTTTCTTT. Its protein is CASSLQGDTEAFF.

The chain combines TRBV5-4 with TRBJ2-2; TRBD2 matches at 9 bases. The germline V gene encodes CDR1 SGHNT and CDR2 YYREEE (reference sequence). Trimming cost V 2 bases and J 5 bases; bases outside gene matches: 7. This CDR3 is 16 amino acids long. CDR3 protein: CASSLRLADRTGELFF. The CDR3 DNA reads TGTGCCAGCAGCTTACGACTAGCGGACCGTACCGGGGAGCTGTTTTTT.

The chain recombines TRBV2 with TRBJ2-1, with 8 bases identical to TRBD2. Germline values: CDR1 SNHLY, CDR2 FYNNEI. Trimming took 6 bases from V and 6 from J; bases not matched to a gene: 16. The CDR3 has 17 amino acids. This CDR3 is CASRISGSISDGNEQFF. The CDR3 DNA follows: TGTGCCAGCAGGATCAGCGGGAGCATATCCGACGGCAATGAGCAGTTCTTC.

The J gene is TRBJ2-7, the V gene TRBV7-8, with a possible D match to TRBD1 (5 bases). CDR1 is SGHVS and CDR2 is FQNEAQ in the germline V gene. The CDR3 spans 13 residues. Deletions cut 4 bases from V and 6 bases from J, with 13 bases between. This CDR3 is CASSWAGWLEQYF. CDR3 in DNA: TGTGCCAGCAGCTGGGCAGGGTGGCTCGAGCAGTACTTC.

V is TRBV7-4 and J is TRBJ2-4; a weak D match, TRBD1 (6 bases). Trimming took off 5 bases at V and 0 bases at J, with 17 bases between the two ends. CDR3 length: 17 residues. The germline CDR1 and CDR2 sequences are SGHVT and SQSDAQ. DNA for the CDR3: TGTGCCAGCAGCCCCCCTGCAGGGGAAATAGCCAAAAACATTCAGTACTTC. Translated: CASSPPAGEIAKNIQYF.

J is TRBJ2-7 and V is TRBV15, with a possible D match to TRBD2 (6 bases). V dropped 5 bases and J dropped 4 bases, with 15 bases sitting between them. Per the germline V gene, CDR1 is LNHNV and CDR2 is YYDKDF (reference sequence). This CDR3 has 14 amino acids. CDR3 sequence (DNA): TGTGCCACCAGCGTCGGGACTCCGACGTACGAGCAGTACTTC. This encodes CATSVGTPTYEQYF.

The CDR3 protein is CAWSYRDGQPQHF. CDR3 coding DNA: TGTGCCTGGAGTTACAGGGACGGGCAGCCCCAGCATTTT. This sequence joins TRBV30 and TRBJ1-5; tentative D call: TRBD1 (6 bases). The V end lost 2 bases, the J end lost 7 bases, and 12 bases lay between the germline ends. This CDR3 is built from 13 residues. CDR1 and CDR2 (germline): GTSNPN, SVGIG (reference sequence).

The rearrangement uses TRBV18 and TRBJ1-1; no definite D call. From germline, CDR1 is KGHSH and CDR2 LQKENI. V shed 5 bases and J shed 0 bases, with 7 bases lying between them. This CDR3 spans 13 amino acids. The CDR3 nucleotides are TGTGCCAGCTCAGAGGCGGTGAACACTGAAGCTTTCTTT. It encodes CASSEAVNTEAFF.

This chain connects TRBV4-1 to TRBJ1-1, with 7 bases that match TRBD1. CDR1 and CDR2 from the germline V gene are MGHRA and YSYEKL. Trimming took 3 bases from V and 4 from J; bases not matched to a gene: 8. This CDR3 is built from 15 residues. CDR3 in amino acids: CASSQERGPGTEAFF. The DNA of the CDR3 is TGCGCCAGCAGCCAGGAAAGGGGGCCGGGCACTGAAGCTTTCTTT.

J is TRBJ2-5 and V is TRBV5-1; 13 bases match TRBD2. The end of the DNA aligns better with TRBJ2-7, so the J call may be wrong. CDR3 size: 17 residues. Germline V gene lookup returns CDR1 SGHRS and CDR2 YFSETQ. Here the CDR3 reads CASSPGTSGTFSYEQYF. For the CDR3, the DNA is TGCGCCAGCAGCCCGGGGACTAGCGGGACCTTCTCCTACGAGCAGTACTTC.

The chain recombines TRBV19 with TRBJ2-3; 8 nucleotides match TRBD1. The CDR3 extends over 13 amino acids. Trimming cost V 9 bases and J 3 bases; bases outside gene matches: 5. Germline V CDR1 and CDR2: LNHDA, SQIVND (reference sequence). The CDR3 loop reads CASKQGGTDTQYF. CDR3 DNA sequence: TGTGCCAGCAAACAGGGGGGTACAGATACGCAGTATTTT.

The chain links TRBV6-1 to TRBJ1-2; no definite D call. The V end was cut by 3 bases, the J end by 3 bases, with 11 bases between. This CDR3 is 14 amino acids long. The germline V gene has CDR1 MNHNS and CDR2 SASEGT. CDR3 DNA sequence: TGTGCCAGCAGTGATCAGGAGGGCTACTATGGCTACACCTTC. Its protein is CASSDQEGYYGYTF.